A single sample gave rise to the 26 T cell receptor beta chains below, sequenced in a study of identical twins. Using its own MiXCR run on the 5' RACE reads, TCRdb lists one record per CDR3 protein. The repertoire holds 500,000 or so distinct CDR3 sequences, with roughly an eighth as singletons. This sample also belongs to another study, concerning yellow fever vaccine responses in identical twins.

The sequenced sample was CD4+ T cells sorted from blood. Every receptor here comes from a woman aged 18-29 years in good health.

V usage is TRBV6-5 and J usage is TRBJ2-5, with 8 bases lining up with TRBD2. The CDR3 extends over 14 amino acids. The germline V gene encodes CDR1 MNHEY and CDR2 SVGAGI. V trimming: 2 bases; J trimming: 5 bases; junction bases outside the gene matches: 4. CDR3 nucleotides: TGTGCCAGCAGTTACCGGGGGGGTAGTGAGACCCAGTACTTC. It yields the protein CASSYRGGSETQYF.

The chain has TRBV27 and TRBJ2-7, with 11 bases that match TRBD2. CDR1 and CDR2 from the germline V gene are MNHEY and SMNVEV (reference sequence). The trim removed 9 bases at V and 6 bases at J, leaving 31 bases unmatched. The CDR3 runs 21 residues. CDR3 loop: CASRTGTSGRGLRRRVGEQYF. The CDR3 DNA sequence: TGTGCCAGTAGGACCGGGACTAGCGGAAGGGGGCTTCGAAGGAGAGTGGGCGAGCAGTACTTC.

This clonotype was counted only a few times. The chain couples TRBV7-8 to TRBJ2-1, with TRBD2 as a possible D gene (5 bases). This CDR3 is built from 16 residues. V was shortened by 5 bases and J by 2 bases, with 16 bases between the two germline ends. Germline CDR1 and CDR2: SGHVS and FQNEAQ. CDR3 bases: TGTGCCAGCAGCCAAAGAGGCGAGCGGCCCTACAATGAGCAGTTCTTC. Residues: CASSQRGERPYNEQFF.

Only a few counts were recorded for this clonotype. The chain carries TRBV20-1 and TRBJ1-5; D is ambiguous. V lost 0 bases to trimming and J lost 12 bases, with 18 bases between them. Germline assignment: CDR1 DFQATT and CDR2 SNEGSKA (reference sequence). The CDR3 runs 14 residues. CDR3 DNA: TGCAGTGCTAGAGATCCGGGGTTAGCTCAATTCCAGCATTTT. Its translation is CSARDPGLAQFQHF.

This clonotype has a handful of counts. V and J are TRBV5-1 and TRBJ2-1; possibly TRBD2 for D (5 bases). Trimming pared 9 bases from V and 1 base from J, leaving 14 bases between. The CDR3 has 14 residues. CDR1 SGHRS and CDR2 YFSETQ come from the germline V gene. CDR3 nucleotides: TGCGCCACCACGTACGGAGGATCCTACAATGAGCAGTTCTTC. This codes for CATTYGGSYNEQFF. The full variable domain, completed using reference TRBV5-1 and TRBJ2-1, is KAGVTQTPRYLIKTRGQQVTLSCSPISGHRSVSWYQQTPGQGLQFLFEYFSETQRNKGNFPGRFSGRQFSNSRSEMNVSTLELGDSALYLCATTYGGSYNEQFFGPGTRLTVL.

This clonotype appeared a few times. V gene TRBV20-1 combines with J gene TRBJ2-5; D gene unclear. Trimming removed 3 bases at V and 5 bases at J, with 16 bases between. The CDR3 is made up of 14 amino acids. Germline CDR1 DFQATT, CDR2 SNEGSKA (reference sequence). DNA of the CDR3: TGCAGTGCTAGTGGGCGCGTCCGTGCGGAGACCCAGTACTTC. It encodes CSASGRVRAETQYF.

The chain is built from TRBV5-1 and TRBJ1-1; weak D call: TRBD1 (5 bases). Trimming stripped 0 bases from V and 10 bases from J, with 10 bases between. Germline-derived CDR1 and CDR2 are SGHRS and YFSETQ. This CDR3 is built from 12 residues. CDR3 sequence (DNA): TGCGCCAGCAGCTTGGGGGGGGTGACAGCTTTCTTT. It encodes CASSLGGVTAFF.

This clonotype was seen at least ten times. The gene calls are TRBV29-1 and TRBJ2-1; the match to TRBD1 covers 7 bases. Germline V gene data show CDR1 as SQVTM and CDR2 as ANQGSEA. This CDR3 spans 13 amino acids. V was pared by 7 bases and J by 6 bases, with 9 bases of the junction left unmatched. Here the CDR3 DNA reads TGCAGCGCAAAGCCGACAGGGAGCAATGAGCAGTTCTTC. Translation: CSAKPTGSNEQFF.

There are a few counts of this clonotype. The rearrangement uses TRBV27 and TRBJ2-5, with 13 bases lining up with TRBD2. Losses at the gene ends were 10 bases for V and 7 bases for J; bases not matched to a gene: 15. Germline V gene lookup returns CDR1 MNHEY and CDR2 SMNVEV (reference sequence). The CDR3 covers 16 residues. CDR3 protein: CATKIAAGTSGATQYF. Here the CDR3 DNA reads TGTGCCACCAAGATCGCGGCCGGGACTAGCGGGGCGACCCAGTACTTC.

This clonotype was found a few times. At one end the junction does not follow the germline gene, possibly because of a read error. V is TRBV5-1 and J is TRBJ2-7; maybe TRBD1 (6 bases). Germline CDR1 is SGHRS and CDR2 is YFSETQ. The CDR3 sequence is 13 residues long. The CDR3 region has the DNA TGCGCCAGCAGCTTCACGACGACAGGATTTCGGGACTTC. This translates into CASSFTTTGFRDF.

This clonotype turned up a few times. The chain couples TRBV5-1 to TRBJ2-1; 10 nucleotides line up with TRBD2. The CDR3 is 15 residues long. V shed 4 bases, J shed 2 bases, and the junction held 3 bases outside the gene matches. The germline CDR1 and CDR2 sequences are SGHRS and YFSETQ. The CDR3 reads CASSRTSGAYNEQFF. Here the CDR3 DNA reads TGCGCCAGCAGCCGTACTAGCGGGGCCTACAATGAGCAGTTCTTC.

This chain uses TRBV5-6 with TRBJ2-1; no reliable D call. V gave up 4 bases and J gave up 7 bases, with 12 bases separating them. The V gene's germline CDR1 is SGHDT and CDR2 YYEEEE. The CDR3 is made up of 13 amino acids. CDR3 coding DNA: TGTGCCAGCAGCCCCTATTTCCTTAATGAGCAGTTCTTC. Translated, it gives CASSPYFLNEQFF.

The CDR3 sequence: CASRPTDTDTQYF. CDR3 in DNA: TGTGCCAGCCGACCGACCGACACAGATACGCAGTATTTT. The chain carries TRBV3-1 and TRBJ2-3; D unresolved. Germline V gene sequence: CDR1 LGHDT, CDR2 YNNKEL (reference sequence). Deletions cut 8 bases from V and 2 bases from J, with 11 bases between. The CDR3 runs to 13 residues.

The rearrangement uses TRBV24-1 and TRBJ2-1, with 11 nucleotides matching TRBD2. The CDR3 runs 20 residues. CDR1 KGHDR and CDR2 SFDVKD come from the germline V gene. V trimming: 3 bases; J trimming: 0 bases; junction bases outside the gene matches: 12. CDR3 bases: TGTGCCACCAGTGATCCTGTTGGGACTAGCGGCAGGAGCTCCTACAATGAGCAGTTCTTC. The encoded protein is CATSDPVGTSGRSSYNEQFF.

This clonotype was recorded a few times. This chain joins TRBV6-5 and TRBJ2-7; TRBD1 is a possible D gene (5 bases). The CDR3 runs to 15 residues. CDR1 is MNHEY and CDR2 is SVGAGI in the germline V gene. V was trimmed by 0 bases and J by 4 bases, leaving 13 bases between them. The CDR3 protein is CASSYSSSQGYEQYF. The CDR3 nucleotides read TGTGCCAGCAGTTACTCGAGTAGTCAGGGTTACGAGCAGTACTTC.

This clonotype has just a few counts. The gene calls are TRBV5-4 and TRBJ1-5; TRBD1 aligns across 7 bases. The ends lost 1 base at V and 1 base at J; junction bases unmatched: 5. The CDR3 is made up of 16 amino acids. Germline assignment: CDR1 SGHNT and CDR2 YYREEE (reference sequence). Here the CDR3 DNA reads TGTGCCAGCAGCTTGTATCCACAGGGGAGCAATCAGCCCCAGCATTTT. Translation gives CASSLYPQGSNQPQHF.

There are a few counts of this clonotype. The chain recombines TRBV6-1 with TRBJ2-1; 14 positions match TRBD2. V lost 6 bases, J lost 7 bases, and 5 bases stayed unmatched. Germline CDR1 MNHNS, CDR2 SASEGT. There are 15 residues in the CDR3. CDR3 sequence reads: CASSRTSGRRNEQFF. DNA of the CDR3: TGTGCCAGCAGCCGGACTAGCGGGAGGAGGAATGAGCAGTTCTTC.

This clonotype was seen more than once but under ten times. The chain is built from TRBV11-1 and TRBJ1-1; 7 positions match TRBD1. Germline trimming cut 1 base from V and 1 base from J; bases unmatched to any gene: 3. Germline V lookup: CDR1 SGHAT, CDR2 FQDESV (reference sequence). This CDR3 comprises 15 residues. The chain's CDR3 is CASSLGRGRNTEAFF. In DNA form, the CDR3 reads TGTGCCAGCAGCTTAGGTAGGGGGCGGAACACTGAAGCTTTCTTT.

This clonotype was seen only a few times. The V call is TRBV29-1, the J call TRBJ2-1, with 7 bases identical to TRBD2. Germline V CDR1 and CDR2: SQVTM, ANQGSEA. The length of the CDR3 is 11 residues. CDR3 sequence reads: CRGGVGNEQFF. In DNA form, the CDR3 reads TGCAGGGGGGGGGTTGGGAATGAGCAGTTCTTC.

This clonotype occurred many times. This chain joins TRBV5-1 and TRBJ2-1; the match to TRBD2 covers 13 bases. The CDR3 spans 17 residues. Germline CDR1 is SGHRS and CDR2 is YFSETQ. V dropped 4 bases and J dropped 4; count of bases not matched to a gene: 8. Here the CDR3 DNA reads TGCGCCAGCAGCCTTCAGGGACTAGCGGGGCTTTACAATGAGCAGTTCTTC. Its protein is CASSLQGLAGLYNEQFF.

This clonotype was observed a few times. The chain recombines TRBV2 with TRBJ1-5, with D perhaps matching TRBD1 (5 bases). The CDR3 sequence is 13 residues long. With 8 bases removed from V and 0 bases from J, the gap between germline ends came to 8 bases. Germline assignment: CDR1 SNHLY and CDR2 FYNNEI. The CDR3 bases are TGTGCCAGCGTACAGGATAGCAATCAGCCCCAGCATTTT. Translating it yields CASVQDSNQPQHF.

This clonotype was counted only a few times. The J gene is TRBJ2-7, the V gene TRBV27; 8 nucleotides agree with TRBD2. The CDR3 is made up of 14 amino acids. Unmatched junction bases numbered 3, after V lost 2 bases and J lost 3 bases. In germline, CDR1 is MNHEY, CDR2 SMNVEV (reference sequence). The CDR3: CASSLPGGNYEQYF. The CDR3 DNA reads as TGTGCCAGCAGTTTACCGGGGGGGAACTACGAGCAGTACTTC.

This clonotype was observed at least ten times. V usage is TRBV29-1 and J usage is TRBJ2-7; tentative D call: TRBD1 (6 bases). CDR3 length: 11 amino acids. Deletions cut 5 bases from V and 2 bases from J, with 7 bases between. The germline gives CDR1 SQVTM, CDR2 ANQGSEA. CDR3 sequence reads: CSVSGAYEQYF. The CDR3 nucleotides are TGCAGCGTTTCAGGGGCCTACGAGCAGTACTTC.

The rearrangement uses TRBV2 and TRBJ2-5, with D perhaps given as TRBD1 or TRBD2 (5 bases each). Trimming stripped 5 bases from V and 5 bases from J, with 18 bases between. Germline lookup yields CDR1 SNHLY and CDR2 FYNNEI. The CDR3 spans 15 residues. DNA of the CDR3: TGTGCCAGCAGTAAGCGTGGGGGATTCCGGGAGACCCAGTACTTC. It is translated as CASSKRGGFRETQYF.

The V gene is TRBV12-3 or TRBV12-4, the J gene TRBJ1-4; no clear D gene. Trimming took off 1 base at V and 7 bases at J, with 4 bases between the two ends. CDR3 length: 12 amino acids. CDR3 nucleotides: TGTGCCAGCAGTTTAGAGAGTGAAAAACTGTTTTTT. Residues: CASSLESEKLFF.

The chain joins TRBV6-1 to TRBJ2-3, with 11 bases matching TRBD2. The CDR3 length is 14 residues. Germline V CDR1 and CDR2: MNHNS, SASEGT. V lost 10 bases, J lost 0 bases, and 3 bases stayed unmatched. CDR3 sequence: CAISSGGSTDTQYF. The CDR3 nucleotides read TGTGCCATCTCTAGCGGGGGGAGCACAGATACGCAGTATTTT.